This record concerns one T cell receptor beta chain sequence. This sample stems from a study of cytomegalovirus exposure and HLA in healthy donors. Study details: Earlier, 95 million to 130 million unique TCR beta sequences were recovered from approximately 180 million T cells by an analysis.

Both 60 Vbeta primers and 13 Jbeta primers went into the PCR. The repertoire was sequenced with immunoSEQ multiplex PCR; TCRdb's copy has only in-frame clones and lacks some. The sample lists around 92,000 clones; approximately 74% were seen once. The CDR3 extends over 15 amino acids. The V end was cut by 5 bases, the J end by 2 bases, with 14 bases between. Per germline, CDR1 SGHNT and CDR2 YENEEA. The source is a female donor in good health and CMV-seropositive. Sequencing input: PBMCs. The rearrangement joins TRBV11-3 to TRBJ2-3; a weak D match, TRBD2 (7 bases). The CDR3 loop reads CASSQRGASTDTQYF. In nucleotides, the CDR3 is TGTGCCAGCAGCCAACGGGGGGCCTCCACAGATACGCAGTATTTT.